This T cell receptor (beta chain) was recovered during a study of blood T cell repertoires in COVID-19. Across the whole study: Specimens from acute and convalescent COVID-19 originated in the United States, Italy and Spain. Nucleic acid was either cDNA or gDNA, and it came from T cells, B-cell-depleted T cells, or PBMCs.

In Seattle, patients joined the study during active infection and were tracked longitudinally. Trimming took 0 bases from V and 5 from J; bases not matched to a gene: 6. CDR1 and CDR2 (germline): MNHEY, SMNVEV (reference sequence). This CDR3 has 16 amino acids. Original processing methods: Nucleated cell number was recorded as an estimate derived from reference gene primer amplification. Repertoires were generated with immunoSEQ multiplex PCR, while TCRdb's copy carries only in-frame clones and drops some. V, J and clone size reflect that table, while D and trimming were determined from the DNA. The sample carries approximately 40,000 clones, 70% to 90% recorded once.

This TCR derives from a man aged 60 to 75 with COVID-19, enrolled during active disease. Sequenced material: peripheral blood. The V gene is TRBV27, the J gene TRBJ1-2; 10 nucleotides match TRBD1. CDR3 region: CASSLSIPGQGYGYTF. CDR3 sequence (DNA): TGTGCCAGCAGTTTATCTATTCCGGGACAGGGGTATGGCTACACCTTC.